This passage covers 17 T cell receptor beta chains from one sample sequenced in a study of cytomegalovirus exposure and HLA in healthy donors. PCR was performed using 60 Vbeta and 13 Jbeta primers. The method was immunoSEQ multiplex PCR; TCRdb's version includes in-frame clones alone and lacks a portion of them. The sample consists of some 110,000 clones, approximately 69% of them appearing once. Material for sequencing was PBMCs. These receptors all stem from a man younger than 40 in good health and CMV-seronegative.

This rearrangement joins TRBV10-3 to TRBJ1-1; 7 bases align to TRBD1. The CDR3 covers 13 residues. V shed 7 bases and J 5 bases; nucleotides not matched to a gene: 7. Germline loops: CDR1 ENHRY, CDR2 SYGVKD. CDR3 amino acids: CAIKSGGRTEAFF. CDR3 nucleotide sequence: TGTGCCATCAAATCAGGGGGTCGGACTGAAGCTTTCTTT.

The V call is TRBV29-1, the J call TRBJ1-1, with D maybe TRBD1 (5 bases). Germline assignment: CDR1 SQVTM and CDR2 ANQGSEA. The CDR3 has 14 residues. V was pared by 4 bases and J by 8 bases, with 20 bases between. The CDR3: CSVVGRTLVEEAFF. CDR3 sequence (DNA): TGCAGCGTTGTGGGGCGAACACTGGTCGAAGAAGCTTTCTTT.

The chain links TRBV5-5 to TRBJ2-7; D is perhaps TRBD1 (5 bases). V lost 4 bases and J 3 bases, leaving 14 bases between the germline ends. Germline CDR1 reads SGHKS; CDR2 reads YYEKEE (reference sequence). CDR3 length: 14 residues. The CDR3 loop is CASSPRGSLYEQYF. The CDR3 DNA sequence: TGTGCCAGCAGCCCTAGGGGCAGTCTCTACGAGCAGTACTTC.

V is TRBV27 and J is TRBJ2-5; D may be TRBD2 (6 bases). The ends were cut back, 1 base at V and 0 bases at J, with 9 bases in the middle. The length of the CDR3 is 15 residues. Germline lookup yields CDR1 MNHEY and CDR2 SMNVEV (reference sequence). CDR3 protein: CASSLFWTNQETQYF. The CDR3 nucleotides read TGTGCCAGCAGTTTATTCTGGACTAACCAAGAGACCCAGTACTTC.

This clone was counted a few times. The chain joins TRBV7-8 to TRBJ1-1, with D perhaps matching TRBD1 (5 bases). The germline gives CDR1 SGHVS, CDR2 FQNEAQ. The V gene lost 1 base and the J gene lost 5 bases, with 17 bases spanning the gap. This CDR3 contains 16 residues. In nucleotides, the CDR3 is TGTGCCAGCAGCTTAGTCCAGGGCCTGGGGGGTACTGAAGCTTTCTTT. Translating it yields CASSLVQGLGGTEAFF. The entire variable domain, with the rest obtained from reference TRBV7-8 and TRBJ1-1, is as follows: GAGVSQSPRYKVAKRGQDVALRCDPISGHVSLFWYQQALGQGPEFLTYFQNEAQLDKSGLPSDRFFAERPEGSVSTLKIQRTQQEDSAVYLCASSLVQGLGGTEAFFGQGTRLTVV.

On this clone itself: The same CDR3 also results from other DNA sequences found in this sample. The J gene is TRBJ2-7, the V gene TRBV7-8; a weak D match, TRBD1 (6 bases). The germline V and J ends were trimmed by 6 bases and 4 bases, with 13 bases remaining between them. Germline CDR1 and CDR2: SGHVS and FQNEAQ. The CDR3 is 13 residues long. The CDR3 reads CASRQGPAYEQYF. The CDR3 nucleotides read TGTGCCAGCAGGCAGGGGCCGGCATACGAGCAGTACTTC.

The J gene is TRBJ1-1, the V gene TRBV28; D perhaps matches TRBD1 (6 bases). CDR3 length: 14 residues. The germline gives CDR1 MDHEN, CDR2 SYDVKM. V was shortened by 5 bases and J by 1 base, with 11 bases between the two germline ends. The DNA of the CDR3 is TGTGCCAGCAGTGCAGGACAGACGAACACTGAAGCTTTCTTT. Its protein product is CASSAGQTNTEAFF.

The gene calls are TRBV9 and TRBJ1-3; weak D call: TRBD1 (5 bases). The CDR3 sequence is 15 residues long. V was shortened by 3 bases and J by 6 bases, with 16 bases between the two germline ends. Germline V gene data show CDR1 as SGDLS and CDR2 as YYNGEE. CDR3 sequence reads: CASSANDRPPNTIYF. The CDR3 nucleotides read TGTGCCAGCAGCGCGAATGACAGACCGCCAAACACCATATATTTT.

The V gene is TRBV2, the J gene TRBJ2-3; D gene ambiguous. The ends were cut back, 4 bases at V and 3 bases at J, with 8 bases in the middle. The CDR3 spans 13 residues. Germline-derived CDR1 and CDR2 are SNHLY and FYNNEI. The CDR3 loop reads CASSGEATDTQYF. The CDR3 DNA sequence: TGTGCCAGCAGTGGAGAGGCAACAGATACGCAGTATTTT.

The chain has TRBV25-1 and TRBJ2-3; TRBD2 matches 14 bases. Trimming at V came to 7 bases and at J to 1 base, leaving 4 bases not matched to a gene. The CDR3 extends over 16 amino acids. The germline gives CDR1 MGHDK, CDR2 SYGVNS. The CDR3 region is CASMGLAGDGTDTQYF. The CDR3, as DNA: TGTGCCAGCATGGGACTAGCGGGAGATGGCACAGATACGCAGTATTTT.

The chain is built from TRBV27 and TRBJ2-1; no clear D gene. The CDR3 totals 14 residues. V dropped 4 bases and J dropped 4 bases, with 11 bases sitting between them. Germline values: CDR1 MNHEY, CDR2 SMNVEV (reference sequence). The CDR3 loop is CASSYSSSYNEQFF. The DNA of the CDR3 is TGTGCCAGCAGTTATAGCAGCTCTTACAATGAGCAGTTCTTC.

The rearrangement links TRBV29-1 to TRBJ2-5, with a weak D call TRBD2 (7 bases). V lost 4 bases, J lost 9 bases, and 15 bases lay in between. The CDR3 has 12 amino acids. The V gene's germline CDR1 is SQVTM and CDR2 ANQGSEA. CDR3: CSVGGGLWAQYF. CDR3 DNA: TGCAGCGTTGGGGGGGGCCTTTGGGCCCAGTACTTC.

Only one count was recorded for this clone. The J gene is TRBJ2-4, the V gene TRBV11-3, with D hard to call. This CDR3 contains 15 residues. V was clipped by 1 base and J by 6 bases, with 13 bases between them. CDR1 SGHNT and CDR2 YENEEA come from the germline V gene. The CDR3 nucleotides are TGTGCCAGCAGCTTAGGTTTACCGCTAGTAAACATTCAGTACTTC. It yields the protein CASSLGLPLVNIQYF.

V and J are TRBV28 and TRBJ1-1; D might be TRBD1 (5 bases). This CDR3 comprises 14 residues. V was trimmed by 2 bases and J by 3 bases, leaving 10 bases between them. In germline, CDR1 is MDHEN, CDR2 SYDVKM. Written as DNA, the CDR3 is TGTGCCAGCAGTTTAGGGGACTCGGACACTGAAGCTTTCTTT. Translated, it gives CASSLGDSDTEAFF.

V and J are TRBV12-2 and TRBJ2-1; the table calls TRBD2, which could not be checked here. TRBV12-2 is noted as a pseudogene. The CDR3 has 17 amino acids. CDR3 DNA sequence: TGTGCAAGTCGCTTCAAAACTAGCGGGAGGGCCTTTAATGAGCAGTTCTTC. Amino acids: CASRFKTSGRAFNEQFF.

The gene calls are TRBV7-9 and TRBJ1-1; TRBD1 agrees at 7 bases. V shed 8 bases and J 4 bases; nucleotides not matched to a gene: 10. The CDR3 loop spans 14 amino acids. Germline-derived CDR1 and CDR2 are SEHNR and FQNEAQ (reference sequence). CDR3 residues: CASASGTAPTEAFF. CDR3 sequence (DNA): TGTGCCAGCGCATCCGGGACAGCACCCACTGAAGCTTTCTTT.

The chain uses TRBV4-1 and TRBJ1-5, with D unresolved. Germline lookup yields CDR1 MGHRA and CDR2 YSYEKL. This CDR3 contains 18 residues. The V end lost 0 bases, the J end lost 0 bases, and 15 bases lay between the germline ends. The CDR3 region is CASSQDLVSHRSNQPQHF. The CDR3 DNA is TGCGCCAGCAGCCAAGATTTAGTTTCCCACCGTAGCAATCAGCCCCAGCATTTT.